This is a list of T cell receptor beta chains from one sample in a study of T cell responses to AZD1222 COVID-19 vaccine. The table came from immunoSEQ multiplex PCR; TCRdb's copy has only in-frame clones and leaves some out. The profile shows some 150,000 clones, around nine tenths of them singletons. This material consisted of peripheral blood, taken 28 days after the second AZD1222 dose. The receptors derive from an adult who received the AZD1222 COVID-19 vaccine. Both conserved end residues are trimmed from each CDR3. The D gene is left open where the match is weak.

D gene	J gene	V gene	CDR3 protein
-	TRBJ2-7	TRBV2	ASRGSAGYEQY
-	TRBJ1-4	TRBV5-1	ASSLARARNEKLF
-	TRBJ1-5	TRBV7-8	ASSLVDSNQPQH
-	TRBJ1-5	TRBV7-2	ASSLEGGFGNQPQH
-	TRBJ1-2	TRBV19	ASSRIGQTYGYT
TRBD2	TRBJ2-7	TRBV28	ASRSSGYEQY
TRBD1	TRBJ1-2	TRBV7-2	ASSQGQGYGYT
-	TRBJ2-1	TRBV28	ASSPRPGKSYNEQF
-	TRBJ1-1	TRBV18	ASSPQGMNTEAF
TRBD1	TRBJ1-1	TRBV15	ATSRAQGAITEAF
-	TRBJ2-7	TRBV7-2	ASSFDPLYEQY
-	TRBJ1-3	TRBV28	ASMAGAGNTIY
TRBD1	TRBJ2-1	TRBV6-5	ASSFLTGVYNEQF
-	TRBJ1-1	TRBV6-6	ASRRVTEAF
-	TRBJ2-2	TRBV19	ASSYDWRAAGELF
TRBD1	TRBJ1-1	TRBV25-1	ASRPGGSGSEAF
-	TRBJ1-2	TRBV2	AKEWGGPLDGYT
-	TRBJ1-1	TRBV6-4	ASSGERGNTEAF
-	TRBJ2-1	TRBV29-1	RVKSGYNEQF
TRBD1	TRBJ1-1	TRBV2	ASSGDRVNTEAF
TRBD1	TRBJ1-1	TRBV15	ATSKPRGWAEAF
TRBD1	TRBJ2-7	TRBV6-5	ATGDRGRFEQY
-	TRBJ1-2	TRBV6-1	ASSGGHEFVLYGYT
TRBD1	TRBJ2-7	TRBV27	ASRRLWDRENEQY
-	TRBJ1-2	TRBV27	ASSPSPGRLSYT
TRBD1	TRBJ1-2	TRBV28	ASSSGQEVGKIYGYT
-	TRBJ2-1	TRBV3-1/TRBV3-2	ASSSRAAEQF
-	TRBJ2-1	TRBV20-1	SASSDSNYNEQF
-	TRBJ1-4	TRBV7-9	ASSLRGATNEKLF
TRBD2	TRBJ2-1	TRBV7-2	ASSTIGVGLAGTEQF
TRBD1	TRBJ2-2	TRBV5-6	ASSFDRGANTGELF
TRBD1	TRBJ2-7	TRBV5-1	ASTNWDRDGYEQY
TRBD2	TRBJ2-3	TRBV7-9	ASSSLAGGLTDTQY
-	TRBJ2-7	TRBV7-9	ASSLRGDSDEQY
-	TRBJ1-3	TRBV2	ASRTRTASGNTIY
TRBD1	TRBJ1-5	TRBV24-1	ATSENRGQPQH
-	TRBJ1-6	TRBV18	ASSGDRDSPLH
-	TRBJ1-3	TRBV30	AWIYRGNTIY
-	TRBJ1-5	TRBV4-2	ASSQKSSHSNQPQH
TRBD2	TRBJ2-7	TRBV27	ASSPTSGLIEQY